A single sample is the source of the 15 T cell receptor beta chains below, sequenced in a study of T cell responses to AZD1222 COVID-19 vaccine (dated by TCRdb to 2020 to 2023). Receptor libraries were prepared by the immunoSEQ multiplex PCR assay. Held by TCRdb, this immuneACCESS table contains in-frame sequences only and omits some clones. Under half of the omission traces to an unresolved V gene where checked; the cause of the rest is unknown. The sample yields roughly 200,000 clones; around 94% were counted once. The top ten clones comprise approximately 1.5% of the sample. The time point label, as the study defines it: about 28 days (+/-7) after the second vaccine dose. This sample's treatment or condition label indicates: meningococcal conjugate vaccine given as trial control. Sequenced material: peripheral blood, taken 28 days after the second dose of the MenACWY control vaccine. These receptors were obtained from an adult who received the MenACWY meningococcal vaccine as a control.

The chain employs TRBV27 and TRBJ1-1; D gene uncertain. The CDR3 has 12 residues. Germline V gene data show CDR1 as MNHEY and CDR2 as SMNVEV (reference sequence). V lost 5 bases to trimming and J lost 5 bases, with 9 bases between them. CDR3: CASSGSYTEAFF. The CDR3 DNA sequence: TGTGCCAGCAGTGGGAGTTATACTGAAGCTTTCTTT.

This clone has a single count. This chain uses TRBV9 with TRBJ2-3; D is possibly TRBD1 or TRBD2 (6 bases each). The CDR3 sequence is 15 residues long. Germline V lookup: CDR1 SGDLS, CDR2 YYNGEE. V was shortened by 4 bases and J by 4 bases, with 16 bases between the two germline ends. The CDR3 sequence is CASSPQGGPPDTQYF. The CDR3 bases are TGTGCCAGCAGCCCACAGGGAGGACCACCAGATACGCAGTATTTT.

CDR3 in amino acids: CASSLSSGGSYEQYF. The CDR3, as DNA: TGTGCCAGCAGTTTATCTAGCGGGGGCTCCTACGAGCAGTACTTC. This sequence joins TRBV28 and TRBJ2-7; 10 bases are a match to TRBD2. Germline assignment: CDR1 MDHEN and CDR2 SYDVKM. Trimming removed 1 base from V and 0 bases from J; junction bases left unmatched: 0. The CDR3 is 15 amino acids. The full variable domain, its missing parts supplied by reference TRBV28 and TRBJ2-7, is DVKVTQSSRYLVKRTGEKVFLECVQDMDHENMFWYRQDPGLGLRLIYFSYDVKMKEKGDIPEGYSVSREKKERFSLILESASTNQTSMYLCASSLSSGGSYEQYFGPGTRLTVT.

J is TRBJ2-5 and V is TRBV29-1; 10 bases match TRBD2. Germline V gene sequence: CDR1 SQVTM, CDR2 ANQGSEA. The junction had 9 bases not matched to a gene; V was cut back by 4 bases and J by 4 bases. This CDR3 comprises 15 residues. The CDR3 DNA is TGCAGCGTTGGAAAGCGGGAGGGCCTTCGAGAGACCCAGTACTTC. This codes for CSVGKREGLRETQYF.

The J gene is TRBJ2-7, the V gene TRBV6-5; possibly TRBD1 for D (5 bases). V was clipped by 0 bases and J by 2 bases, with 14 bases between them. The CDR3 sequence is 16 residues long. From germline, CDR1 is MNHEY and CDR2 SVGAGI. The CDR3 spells CASSYSIQGRTYEQYF. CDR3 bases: TGTGCCAGCAGTTACTCGATTCAGGGCAGGACCTACGAGCAGTACTTC.

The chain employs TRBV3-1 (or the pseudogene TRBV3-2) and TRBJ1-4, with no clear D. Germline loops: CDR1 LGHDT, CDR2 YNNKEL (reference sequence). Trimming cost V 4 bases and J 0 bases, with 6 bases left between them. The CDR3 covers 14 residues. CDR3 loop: CASSPPSTNEKLFF. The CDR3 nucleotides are TGTGCCAGCAGCCCACCCTCAACTAATGAAAAACTGTTTTTT.

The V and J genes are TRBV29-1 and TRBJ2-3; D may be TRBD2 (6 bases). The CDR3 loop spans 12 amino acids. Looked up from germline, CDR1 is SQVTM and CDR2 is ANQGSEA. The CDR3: CTVGLFTDTQYF. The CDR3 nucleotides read TGCACCGTGGGACTTTTCACAGATACGCAGTATTTT.

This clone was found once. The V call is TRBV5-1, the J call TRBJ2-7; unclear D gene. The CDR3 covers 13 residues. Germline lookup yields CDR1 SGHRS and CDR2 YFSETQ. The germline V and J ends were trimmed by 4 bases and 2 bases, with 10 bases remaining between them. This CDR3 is CASSVARTYEQYF. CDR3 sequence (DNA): TGCGCCAGCAGCGTAGCCCGCACCTACGAGCAGTACTTC.

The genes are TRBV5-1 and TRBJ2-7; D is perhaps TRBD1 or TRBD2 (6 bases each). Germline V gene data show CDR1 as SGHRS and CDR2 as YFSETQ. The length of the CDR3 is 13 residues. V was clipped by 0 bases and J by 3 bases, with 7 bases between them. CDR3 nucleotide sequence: TGCGCCAGCAGCTTGGAGGGGGGCTACGAGCAGTACTTC. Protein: CASSLEGGYEQYF.

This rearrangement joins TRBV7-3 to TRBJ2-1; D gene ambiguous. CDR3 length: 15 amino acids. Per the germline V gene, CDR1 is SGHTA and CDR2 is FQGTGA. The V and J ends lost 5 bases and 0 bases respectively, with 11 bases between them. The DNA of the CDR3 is TGTGCCAGCAGCGTAGACCCTAGCTCCTACAATGAGCAGTTCTTC. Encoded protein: CASSVDPSSYNEQFF.

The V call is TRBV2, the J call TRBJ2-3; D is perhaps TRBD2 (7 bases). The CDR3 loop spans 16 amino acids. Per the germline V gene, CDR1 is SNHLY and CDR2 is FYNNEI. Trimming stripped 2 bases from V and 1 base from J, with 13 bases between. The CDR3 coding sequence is TGTGCCAGCAGTGAAACACAGGGAGGGGGCACAGATACGCAGTATTTT. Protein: CASSETQGGGTDTQYF.

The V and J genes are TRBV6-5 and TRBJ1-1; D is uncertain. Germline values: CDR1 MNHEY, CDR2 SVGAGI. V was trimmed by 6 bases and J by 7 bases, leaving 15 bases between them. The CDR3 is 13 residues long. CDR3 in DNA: TGTGCCAGCAGCCCCTTGTGGGCAGTTGAAGCTTTCTTT. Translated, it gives CASSPLWAVEAFF.

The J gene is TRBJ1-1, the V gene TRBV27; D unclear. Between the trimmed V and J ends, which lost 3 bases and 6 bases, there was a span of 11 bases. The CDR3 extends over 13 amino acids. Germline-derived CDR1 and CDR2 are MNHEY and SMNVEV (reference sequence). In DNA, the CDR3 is TGTGCCAGCAGTTTCGGCCGGAATGCTGAAGCTTTCTTT. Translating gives CASSFGRNAEAFF.

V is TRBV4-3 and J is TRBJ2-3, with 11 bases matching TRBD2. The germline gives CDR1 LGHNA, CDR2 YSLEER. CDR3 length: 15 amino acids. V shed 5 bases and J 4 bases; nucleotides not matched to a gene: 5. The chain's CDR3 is CASSEGSGGADTQYF. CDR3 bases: TGCGCCAGCAGCGAGGGTAGCGGGGGGGCAGATACGCAGTATTTT.

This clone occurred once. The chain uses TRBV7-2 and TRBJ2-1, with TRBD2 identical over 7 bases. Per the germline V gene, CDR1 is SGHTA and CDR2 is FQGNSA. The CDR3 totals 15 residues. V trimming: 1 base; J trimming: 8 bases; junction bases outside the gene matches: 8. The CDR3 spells CASSLEGGPPHEQFF. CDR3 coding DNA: TGTGCCAGCAGCTTAGAGGGAGGGCCCCCCCATGAGCAGTTCTTC.